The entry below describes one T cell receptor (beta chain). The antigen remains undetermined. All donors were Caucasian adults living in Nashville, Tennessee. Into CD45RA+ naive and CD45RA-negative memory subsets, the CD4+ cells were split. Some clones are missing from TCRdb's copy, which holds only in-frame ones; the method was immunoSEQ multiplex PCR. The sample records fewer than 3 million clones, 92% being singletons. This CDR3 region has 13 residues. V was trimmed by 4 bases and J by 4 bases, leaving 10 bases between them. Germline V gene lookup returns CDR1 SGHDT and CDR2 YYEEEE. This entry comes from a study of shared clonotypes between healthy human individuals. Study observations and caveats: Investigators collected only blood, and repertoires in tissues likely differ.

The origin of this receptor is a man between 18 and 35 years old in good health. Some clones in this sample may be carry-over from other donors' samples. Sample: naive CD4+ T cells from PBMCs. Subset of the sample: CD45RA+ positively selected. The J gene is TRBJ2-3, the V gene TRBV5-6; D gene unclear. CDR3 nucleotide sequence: TGTGCCAGCAGCCTACACCGACCAGATACGCAGTATTTT. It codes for CASSLHRPDTQYF.